This TCR beta chain derives from a study of yellow fever vaccine responses in identical twins. Study outcomes and limitations: Twins' T cell vaccine responses reportedly looked partly convergent, partly personalized.

The CDR3 is 14 residues long. Per germline, CDR1 MNHEY and CDR2 SVGEGT. Worth noting for this clonotype: Its antigen is not identified. At one end, the junction sequence differs from germline, possibly due to a read error.

A single record per CDR3 protein comes from TCRdb applying MiXCR to the RT-PCR reads. The sample records fewer than 6,500 distinct CDR3 sequences, 75% to 80% being singletons. The V call is TRBV6-2 or TRBV6-3, the J call TRBJ1-1, with no clear D. The sample consisted of T cells from blood (PBMCs), unsorted or a sorted subset (not recorded which), taken before or after yellow fever vaccination (not recorded which). The receptor was derived from a woman aged 18-35 years who received the yellow fever vaccine. This chain's CDR3 is CASSYPGMNAEAFF. The CDR3 nucleotides are TGTGCCAGCAGTTACCCGGGGATGAACGCTGAAGCTTTCTTT.